Presented here are 9 T cell receptor beta chains from one specimen sequenced in a study of T-cell memory formation after mild COVID-19. From the 5' RACE reads, TCRdb called clonotypes with MiXCR, one entry per CDR3 protein. This table has around 340,000 distinct CDR3 sequences, approximately 16% appearing once. Sequencing used PBMCs or a T cell subset sorted from them (not recorded which). The receptors were sampled from a man aged 18 to 29 who had mild COVID-19 (a few samples of this study predate the infection). Cell type and time point are not known.

The sample holds many counts of this clonotype. The rearrangement links TRBV5-1 to TRBJ2-1, with 9 bases that match TRBD1. CDR1 and CDR2 from the germline V gene are SGHRS and YFSETQ. J gave up 6 bases and V 0 bases, and 4 bases lay outside the gene matches. This CDR3 is built from 15 residues. CDR3 sequence: CASSLAQGAVNEQFF. The CDR3 nucleotides are TGCGCCAGCAGCTTGGCACAGGGGGCTGTCAATGAGCAGTTCTTC.

The CDR3 region has the DNA TGTGCCAGCAGCTTAGTTTCCGCCTACGAGCAGTACGTC. Translation: CASSLVSAYEQYV. The rearrangement uses TRBV7-2 and TRBJ2-7; D is ambiguous. V was cut by 1 base and J by 2 bases, with 6 bases left in between. The CDR3 length is 13 residues. The germline V gene has CDR1 SGHTA and CDR2 FQGNSA.

The rearrangement links TRBV29-1 to TRBJ2-3, with a possible D match to TRBD2 (6 bases). The CDR3 runs to 14 residues. Germline CDR1 SQVTM, CDR2 ANQGSEA. Trimming left V 8 bases short and J 0 bases short, with 15 bases between. The CDR3 DNA reads TGCAGCTCGGGACTTCCGACTAGCACAGATACGCAGTATTTT. It codes for CSSGLPTSTDTQYF.

This clonotype turned up a few times. This chain connects TRBV29-1 to TRBJ1-2; 7 nucleotides match TRBD1. Trimming took 6 bases from V and 3 from J; bases not matched to a gene: 4. The V gene's germline CDR1 is SQVTM and CDR2 ANQGSEA. The CDR3 is 12 amino acids. The CDR3 coding sequence is TGCAGCGTCGTTGGACAGGACTATGGCTACACCTTC. Translation gives CSVVGQDYGYTF.

This rearrangement joins TRBV3-1 to TRBJ2-5, with D perhaps TRBD2 (7 bases). The CDR3 loop spans 15 amino acids. The germline CDR1 and CDR2 sequences are LGHDT and YNNKEL (reference sequence). V was trimmed by 1 base and J by 5 bases, leaving 14 bases between them. The CDR3 region is CASSQVWGGYETQYF. The CDR3 DNA follows: TGTGCCAGCAGCCAAGTCTGGGGGGGCTACGAGACCCAGTACTTC.

V gene TRBV14 combines with J gene TRBJ1-5; D may be TRBD1 (6 bases). This CDR3 has 14 residues. CDR1 and CDR2 from the germline V gene are SGHDN and FVKESK. Trimming removed 2 bases from V and 3 bases from J, with 8 bases in between. CDR3 in amino acids: CASSQQGYNQPQHF. Written as DNA, the CDR3 is TGTGCCAGCAGCCAACAGGGGTACAATCAGCCCCAGCATTTT.

The J gene is TRBJ1-6, the V gene TRBV5-8; the match to TRBD1 covers 7 bases. The CDR3 is 13 amino acids. Trimming at V came to 7 bases and at J to 6 bases, leaving 4 bases not matched to a gene. In germline, CDR1 is SGHTS, CDR2 YDEGEE. This CDR3 is CASDRQGNSPLHF. CDR3 DNA: TGTGCCAGCGATCGACAGGGTAATTCACCCCTCCACTTT.

This clonotype was seen more than once but under ten times. V usage is TRBV7-2 and J usage is TRBJ2-3; 10 bases align to TRBD2. With 3 bases clipped from V and 2 bases from J, the junction kept 5 bases outside the gene matches. Looked up from germline, CDR1 is SGHTA and CDR2 is FQGNSA. CDR3 length: 16 residues. The CDR3 region is CASSFSGGPDTDTQYF. CDR3 in DNA: TGTGCCAGCAGCTTTAGCGGGGGGCCGGACACAGATACGCAGTATTTT.

On this clonotype: A much bigger clone sits one base away, suggesting this may be a read error. For the CDR3, the DNA is TGTGCCAGCATCCAAGACCCAGGTTATAATTCACCCCTCCACTTT. Translating gives CASIQDPGYNSPLHF. V usage is TRBV3-1 and J usage is TRBJ1-6; no clear D gene. The CDR3 spans 15 residues. CDR1 LGHDT and CDR2 YNNKEL come from the germline V gene (reference sequence). Based on the CDR3 plus reference TRBV3-1 and TRBJ1-6, the full variable domain is DTAVSQTPKYLVTQMGNDKSIKCEQNLGHDTMYWYKQDSKKFLKIMFSYNNKELIINETVPNRFSPKSPDKAHLNLHINSLELGDSAVYFCASIQDPGYNSPLHFGNGTRLTVT.